This paragraph covers one T cell receptor (beta chain) sequence. TCRdb keeps only in-frame clones here, not all; method: immunoSEQ multiplex PCR. This repertoire shows around 110,000 clones, 90% found once; its top ten account for about 1.9%. This entry belongs to a study of blood T cell repertoires in COVID-19. The V gene end was trimmed by 3 bases and the J gene end by 3 bases; junction bases not matched to a gene: 12. The CDR3 runs to 18 residues. The germline gives CDR1 MNHEY, CDR2 SMNVEV (reference sequence). Specimen: peripheral blood. The chain joins TRBV27 to TRBJ2-5; 11 bases are a match to TRBD2. This TCR was sampled from a human donor with active COVID-19. The donor label of this sample is uncertain. The DNA of the CDR3 is TGTGCCAGCAGTTTGGGACTAGCGGTTTGTAAGGAGAAAGAGACCCAGTACTTC. As protein: CASSLGLAVCKEKETQYF.